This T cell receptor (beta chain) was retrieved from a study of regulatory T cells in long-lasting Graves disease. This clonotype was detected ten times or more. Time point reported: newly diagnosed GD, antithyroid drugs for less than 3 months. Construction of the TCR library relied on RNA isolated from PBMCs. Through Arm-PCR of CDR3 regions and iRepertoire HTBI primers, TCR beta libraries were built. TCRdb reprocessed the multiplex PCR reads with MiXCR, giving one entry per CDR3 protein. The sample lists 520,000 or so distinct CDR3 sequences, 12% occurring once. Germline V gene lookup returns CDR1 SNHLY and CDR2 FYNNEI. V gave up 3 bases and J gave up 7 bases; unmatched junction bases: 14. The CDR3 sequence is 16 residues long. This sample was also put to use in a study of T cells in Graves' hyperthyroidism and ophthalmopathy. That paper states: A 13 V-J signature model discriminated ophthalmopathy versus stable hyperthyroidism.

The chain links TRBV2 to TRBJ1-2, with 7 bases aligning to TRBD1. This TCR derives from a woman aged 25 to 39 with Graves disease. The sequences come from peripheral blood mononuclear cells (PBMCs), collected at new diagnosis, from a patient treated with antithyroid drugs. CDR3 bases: TGTGCCAGCAGTGATTTTAAGGCAGGGGGAAAGAGTGGCTACACCTTC. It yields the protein CASSDFKAGGKSGYTF.